Listed below are T cell receptor beta chains from one sample, sequenced in a study of CD8+CD57+ T cells in acquired aplastic anemia. From the reads, TCRdb called clonotypes with MiXCR, one entry per CDR3 protein. This table has hundreds of thousands of distinct CDR3 sequences, around 30% appearing once. Specimen: sorted CD4+, CD8+, or CD8+CD57+ T cells (not recorded which) from PBMCs. The source of these receptors is a human donor with aplastic anemia. Each CDR3 is given with its conserved first and last residue. A D gene is named only where the DNA matches it firmly. Clone size is shown for a subset of rows, as once, few, many or a class of expanded clone.

cdr3_nt cdr3_aa d_call j_call v_call clone_size
TGTGCCAGCAGCGTAATTAGCGGGAGAAATGAGCAGTTCTTC CASSVISGRNEQFF TRBD2 TRBJ2-1 TRBV9 NA
TGTGTCAGCACACTCACCTACGGGGAACATAGCAATCAGCCCCAGCATTTT CVSTLTYGEHSNQPQHF NA TRBJ1-5 TRBV6-1 NA
TGTGCCAGCAGCTTAGGCCAGGGGGTAGTGAACACTGAAGCTTTCTTT CASSLGQGVVNTEAFF TRBD1 TRBJ1-1 TRBV7-9 NA
TGCAGCGTTGGAGGTAGCGGGGTCTACGAGCAGTACTTC CSVGGSGVYEQYF TRBD2 TRBJ2-7 TRBV29-1 many
TGTGCCAGTAGTCCCACCACAGGACACAATGAGCAGTTCTTC CASSPTTGHNEQFF NA TRBJ2-1 TRBV19 many
TGTGCCAGCAGCCCCGGGACGGTGGATACGCAGTATTTT CASSPGTVDTQYF NA TRBJ2-3 TRBV7-8 many
TGTGCCAGTAGTACTGGGACAGACTATAGCAATCAGCCCCAGTATTTT CASSTGTDYSNQPQYF TRBD1 TRBJ2-3 TRBV19 NA
TGTGCCAGCAGTTCTGGCCTAACTGGGGCCAACGTCCTGACTTTC CASSSGLTGANVLTF NA TRBJ2-6 TRBV6-5 NA
TGTGCCAGCAGCGCACTAGCGAACCAAGAGACCCAGTACTTC CASSALANQETQYF TRBD2 TRBJ2-5 TRBV7-3 NA
TGTGCCACCAACAGAGAGGCGGGAGGGGTAAAGCAGTTCTTC CATNREAGGVKQFF TRBD2 TRBJ2-1 TRBV15 NA
TGTGCCACCAGCAGAGCTAGGCAGGTCTATGGCTACACCTTC CATSRARQVYGYTF NA TRBJ1-2 TRBV15 many
TGCAGTGCTAGACTAGCGGGGGGAGCAAACATTCAGTACTTC CSARLAGGANIQYF TRBD2 TRBJ2-4 TRBV20-1 few
TGTGCCAGCAGTTACCGGACAGGGTACGAGCAGTACTTC CASSYRTGYEQYF TRBD1 TRBJ2-7 TRBV6-5 many
TGCAGCGTTGTAGGACAAGCAGACTATGGCTACACCATATATTTT CSVVGQADYGYTIYF NA TRBJ1-3 TRBV29-1 NA
TGCGCCAGCAGCTCGGGGGATGCGGGCAATGAGCAGTTCTTC CASSSGDAGNEQFF NA TRBJ2-1 TRBV5-1 few
TGTGCCAGTACGGGAGACCACTATGGCTACACCTTC CASTGDHYGYTF NA TRBJ1-2 TRBV5-3 NA
TGTGCCAGCAGCCCACAGACAGGAACGGTCTACGAGCAGTACTTC CASSPQTGTVYEQYF NA TRBJ2-7 TRBV9 many
TGTGCCAGTAGTATGGTGGGACAGGGGGTCGGATTTGGCTATGGCTACACCTTC CASSMVGQGVGFGYGYTF TRBD1 TRBJ1-2 TRBV19 many
TGTGCCAGCAGTGATATTTTAGCGGGGACTCAGCCCCAGCATTTT CASSDILAGTQPQHF NA TRBJ1-5 TRBV2 many
TGTGCCATCACAGAGGGGGGACGTGCCAATGAGCAGTTCTTC CAITEGGRANEQFF NA TRBJ2-1 TRBV10-3 many
TGTGCCAGTACCGATGCCACGGACAGGGGAAGTCGCTACACCTTC CASTDATDRGSRYTF TRBD1 TRBJ1-2 TRBV19 many
TGTGCCAGCAGTCCCTCGTTGGGGGGCGGCGGCTATGGCTACACCTTC CASSPSLGGGGYGYTF NA TRBJ1-2 TRBV28 few
TGTGCCAGCAGCGCTTCAGGGGACAAGGCCCAGTACTTC CASSASGDKAQYF NA TRBJ2-5 TRBV7-6 many
TGTGCCAGCAGCCCCGGAGGGGTTGGGGAAAAACTGCTTTTT CASSPGGVGEKLLF NA TRBJ1-4 TRBV7-6 NA
TGCAGAGCAGACAGGAACTACAATGAGCAGTTCTTC CRADRNYNEQFF NA TRBJ2-1 TRBV29-1 many
TGTGCCACCAGCGGACGGATCGATCAGCCCCAGCATTTT CATSGRIDQPQHF NA TRBJ1-5 TRBV15 many
TGTGCCTGGATCCGGACAGGGGGCAATGGCTACACCTTC CAWIRTGGNGYTF TRBD1 TRBJ1-2 TRBV30 few
TGTGCCACCAGTGAAGAGACAGGTCCTTCCTACGAGCAGTACTTC CATSEETGPSYEQYF NA TRBJ2-7 TRBV24-1 many
TGTGCCAGCAGCCGATCGGAGCGGGAGGGGGAAGAGACCCAGTACTTC CASSRSEREGEETQYF TRBD2 TRBJ2-5 TRBV14 NA
TGCAGCTTAAACAGAGTTAATTCACCCCTCCACTTT CSLNRVNSPLHF NA TRBJ1-6 TRBV29-1 NA
TGCAGTGCTAGAGATCGCGGGAGGGGCGAGACCCAGTACTTC CSARDRGRGETQYF TRBD2 TRBJ2-5 TRBV20-1 few
TGTGCCAGCAGCCAAGATCTGGGGGTTAGAACTGAAGCTTTCTTT CASSQDLGVRTEAFF NA TRBJ1-1 TRBV14 NA
TGTGCCACCAGCAGAGTCTCCGTGGGAAACACTGAAGCTTTCTTT CATSRVSVGNTEAFF NA TRBJ1-1 TRBV15 many
TGTGCCAGCAGCTTAGCAGCCGGGACAGGGGGACTAGGGGCTGGCTACACCTTC CASSLAAGTGGLGAGYTF TRBD1 TRBJ1-2 TRBV7-2 NA